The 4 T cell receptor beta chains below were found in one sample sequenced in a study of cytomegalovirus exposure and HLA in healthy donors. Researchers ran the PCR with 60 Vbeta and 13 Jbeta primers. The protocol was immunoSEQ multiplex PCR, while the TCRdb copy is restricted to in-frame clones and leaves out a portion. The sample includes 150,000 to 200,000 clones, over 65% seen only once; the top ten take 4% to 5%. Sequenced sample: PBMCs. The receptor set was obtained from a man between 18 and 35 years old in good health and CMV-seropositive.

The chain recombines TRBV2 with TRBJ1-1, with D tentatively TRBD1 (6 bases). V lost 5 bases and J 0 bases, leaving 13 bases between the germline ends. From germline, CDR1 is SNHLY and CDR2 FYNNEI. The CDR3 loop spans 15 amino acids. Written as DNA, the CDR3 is TGTGCCAGCAGTCGGGACACCTTTATGAACACTGAAGCTTTCTTT. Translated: CASSRDTFMNTEAFF.

As DNA, the CDR3 is TGCAGCGTTGACGCAGACATGGGTCCAGATACGCAGTATTTT. Translated, it gives CSVDADMGPDTQYF. V gene TRBV29-1 combines with J gene TRBJ2-3, with D unresolved. Trimming took 3 bases from V and 4 from J, leaving 14 bases between them. This CDR3 spans 14 amino acids. CDR1 and CDR2 (germline): SQVTM, ANQGSEA.

The CDR3 nucleotides read TGTGCCAGCAGCCAAGATGCAGGGGGCGCTTCCTACTCACCCCTCCACTTT. Protein: CASSQDAGGASYSPLHF. V is TRBV4-2 and J is TRBJ1-6; 8 bases line up with TRBD1. V was clipped by 0 bases and J by 10 bases; unmatched bases: 11. Germline V lookup: CDR1 LGHNA, CDR2 YNFKEQ. CDR3 length: 17 amino acids.

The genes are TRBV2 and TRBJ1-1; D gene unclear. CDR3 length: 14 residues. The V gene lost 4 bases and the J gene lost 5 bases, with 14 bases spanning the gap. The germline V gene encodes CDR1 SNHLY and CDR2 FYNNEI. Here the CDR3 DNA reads TGTGCCAGCAGTGTGGAGGGCCCACAAACTGAAGCTTTCTTT. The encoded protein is CASSVEGPQTEAFF.